Listed below are T cell receptor beta chains from one sample, sequenced in a study of control samples from healthy donors and cancer patients. Measured with immunoSEQ multiplex PCR; TCRdb has only the in-frame clones, and not every one. Here the sample spans roughly 170,000 clones, just under 95% being singletons. Sequencing was done on a sample of blood. Every receptor here comes from a woman aged 55-70 years in good health. The CDR3 runs from the conserved cysteine through the conserved F or W. The D gene is left open where the match is weak.

d_call	v_call	j_call	cdr3_nt	cdr3_aa
-	TRBV6-1	TRBJ1-1	TGTGCCAGCAGTGAATCGGGGAACACTGAAGCTTTCTTT	CASSESGNTEAFF
-	TRBV12-3/TRBV12-4	TRBJ2-2	TGTGCCAGCAGTTTAGTAAATGCCGGGGAGCTGTTTTTT	CASSLVNAGELFF
-	TRBV10-1	TRBJ2-7	TGCGCCAGCAGTGACCAAAGCTACGAGCAGTACTTC	CASSDQSYEQYF
-	TRBV5-1	TRBJ1-5	TGCGCCAGCAGCTTGTGGGGGGAGGATCAGCCCCAGCATTTT	CASSLWGEDQPQHF
-	TRBV21-1	TRBJ1-2	TGTGCCAGCATCCCCGAGGGTGGGGGCGGGTTGTATGGCTACACCTTC	CASIPEGGGGLYGYTF
-	TRBV7-3	TRBJ2-2	TGTGCCAGCAGCTTAATGGCGGGCTGGGGGGCACCGAACACCGGGGAGCTGTTTTTT	CASSLMAGWGAPNTGELFF
TRBD1	TRBV10-1	TRBJ1-5	TGCGCCAGCAGTGCAGGGGGTGCGATCCAGCCCCAGCATTTT	CASSAGGAIQPQHF
TRBD1	TRBV27	TRBJ2-4	TGTGCCAGCAGTCAGGACAGGGTCATTCAGTACTTC	CASSQDRVIQYF
-	TRBV27	TRBJ2-2	TGTGCCAGCAGTTTTGTCCGGAACACCGGGGAGCTGTTTTTT	CASSFVRNTGELFF
-	TRBV12-5	TRBJ2-5	TGTGCTAGTGGTTTGGTACCCCCTGCCCTAGCCAGTGGGGAGACCCAGTACTTC	CASGLVPPALASGETQYF
-	TRBV5-1	TRBJ1-4	TGCGCCAGCAGCTCGGGGGTGGGGGGGCCTAATGAAAAACTGTTTTTT	CASSSGVGGPNEKLFF
-	TRBV19	TRBJ1-2	TGTGCCAGTAGTCCTGCGTTGGTTAACTATGGCTACACCTTC	CASSPALVNYGYTF
-	TRBV9	TRBJ2-1	TGTGCCAGCAGCGTAGGCCTAAACTCCTACAATGAGCAGTTCTTC	CASSVGLNSYNEQFF